The present T cell receptor beta chain was sequenced within a study of CD8+ T cells in alopecia areata. Across the study: Among treated patients, oral tofacitinib was administered at 5 to 10 mg twice daily. Broader study findings: Resident alphabeta T cells of normal skin are also sequenced in scalp samples.

The CDR3 sequence is 12 residues long. Trimming pared 6 bases from V and 3 bases from J, leaving 12 bases between. CDR1 and CDR2 from the germline V gene are SQVTM and ANQGSEA. Once RNA had been extracted, it was reverse transcribed into cDNA to act as the sequencing template. Only in-frame clones appear in the TCRdb table, and some are missing; sequencing was by immunoSEQ multiplex PCR. Of about 180,000 clones listed, 50% to 70% were seen once; the top ten hold 1.5% to 2%. This clone was detected only a few times. The antigen remains undetermined. The sequenced sample was CD4+ T cells sorted from blood, obtained at week 0. This TCR was sampled from a human donor with alopecia areata. The chain combines TRBV29-1 with TRBJ2-7, with unresolved D. The CDR3: CSVRGGIYEQYF. DNA for the CDR3: TGCAGCGTCAGAGGCGGCATCTACGAGCAGTACTTC.